The present T cell receptor (beta chain) was sequenced within a study of shared clonotypes between healthy human individuals. Turning to the study itself: Per donor, CD8 memory used one plate, CD8 naive used two, CD4 memory used three and CD4 naive used three.

Measured with immunoSEQ multiplex PCR; TCRdb has only the in-frame clones, and not every one. The sample shows 1.4 million to 1.5 million clones, roughly 96% of them seen only once. Concerning this clone itself: Its antigen is unidentified.

In the CD4+ fraction, cells were divided into CD45RA+ naive and CD45RA-negative memory subsets. Study results and limitations: Generation probabilities of non-shared clonotypes were lower (relative to those shared by all four donors).

The CDR3 length is 15 residues. The TCR sequence derives from a young man in good health. The chain links TRBV21-1 to TRBJ2-5; the table's D call TRBD2 went unverified against the DNA. TRBV21-1 is a pseudogene segment. The sample consisted of naive CD4+ T cells sorted from blood. Subset here: CD45RA+ positively selected. The CDR3, as DNA: TGTGCCAGCAGGGGACTAGCGGGAGTAAGTGAGACCCAGTACTTC. It encodes CASRGLAGVSETQYF.